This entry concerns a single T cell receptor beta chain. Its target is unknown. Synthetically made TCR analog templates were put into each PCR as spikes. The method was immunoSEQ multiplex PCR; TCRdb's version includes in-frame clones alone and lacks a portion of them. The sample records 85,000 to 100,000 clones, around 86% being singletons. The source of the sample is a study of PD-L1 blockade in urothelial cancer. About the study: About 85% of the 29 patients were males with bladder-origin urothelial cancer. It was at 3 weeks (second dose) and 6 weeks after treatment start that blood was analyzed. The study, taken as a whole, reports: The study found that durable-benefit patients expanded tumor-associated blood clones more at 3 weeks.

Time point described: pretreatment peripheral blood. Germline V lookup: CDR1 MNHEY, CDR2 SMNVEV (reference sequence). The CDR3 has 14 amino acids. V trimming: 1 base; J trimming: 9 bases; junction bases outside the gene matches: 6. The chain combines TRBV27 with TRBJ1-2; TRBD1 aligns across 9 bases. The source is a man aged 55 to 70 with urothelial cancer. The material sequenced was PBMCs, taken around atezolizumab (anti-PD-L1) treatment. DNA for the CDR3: TGTGCCAGCAGTTTATTCAGACAGGGGGGTAGCTACACCTTC. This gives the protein CASSLFRQGGSYTF.